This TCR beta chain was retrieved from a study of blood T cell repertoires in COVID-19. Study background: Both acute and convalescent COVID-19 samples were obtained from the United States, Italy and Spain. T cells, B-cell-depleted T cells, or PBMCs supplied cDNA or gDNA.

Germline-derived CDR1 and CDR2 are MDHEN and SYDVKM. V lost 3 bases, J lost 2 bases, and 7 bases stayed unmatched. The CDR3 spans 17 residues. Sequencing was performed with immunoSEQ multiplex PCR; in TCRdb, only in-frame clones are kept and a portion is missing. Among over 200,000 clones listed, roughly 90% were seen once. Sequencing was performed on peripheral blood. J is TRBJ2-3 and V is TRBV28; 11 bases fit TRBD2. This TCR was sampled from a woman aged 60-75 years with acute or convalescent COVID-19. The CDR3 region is CASSLELAGDFTDTQYF. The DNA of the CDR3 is TGTGCCAGCAGTTTGGAACTAGCGGGAGACTTCACAGATACGCAGTATTTT.